The 21 T cell receptor beta chains given below trace back to one sample, sequenced in a study of OX40 agonist ivuxolimab in advanced cancers. TCRdb's table, derived via immunoSEQ multiplex PCR, lists solely in-frame clones and lacks some. The data contain around 88,000 clones, 90% to 95% of them singletons. The sequences come from CD4+ or CD8+ T cells sorted from blood, collected in a trial of the OX40 agonist ivuxolimab. The receptors here all came from an adult with an advanced solid tumor such as melanoma, head and neck, liver or kidney cancer.

This sequence joins TRBV5-8 and TRBJ2-6; 8 positions agree with TRBD1. Losses at the gene ends were 0 bases for V and 0 bases for J; bases not matched to a gene: 5. Germline assignment: CDR1 SGHTS and CDR2 YDEGEE. The CDR3 consists of 18 residues. As DNA, the CDR3 is TGTGCCAGCAGCTTGGAGACAGGGGCGTCCTCTGGGGCCAACGTCCTGACTTTC. Protein sequence: CASSLETGASSGANVLTF.

CDR3 coding DNA: TGTGCCAGCAGCTTAGTAGAGAACACTGAAGCTTTCTTT. Protein product: CASSLVENTEAFF. V is TRBV7-3 and J is TRBJ1-1; D remains unclear. With 2 bases removed from V and 1 base from J, the gap between germline ends came to 5 bases. The CDR3 is 13 amino acids. Germline V gene sequence: CDR1 SGHTA, CDR2 FQGTGA.

The rearrangement joins TRBV30 to TRBJ1-5, with D possibly TRBD1 on 5 matching bases. CDR1 and CDR2 from the germline V gene are GTSNPN and SVGIG (reference sequence). With 5 bases removed from V and 6 bases from J, the gap between germline ends came to 17 bases. The CDR3 extends over 14 amino acids. The CDR3 loop reads CAWAPWGEGQPQHF. The CDR3 coding sequence is TGTGCCTGGGCCCCTTGGGGGGAGGGTCAGCCCCAGCATTTT.

The chain links TRBV4-2 to TRBJ1-2; no clear D. The CDR3 has 15 residues. Germline V gene data show CDR1 as LGHNA and CDR2 as YNFKEQ. Trimming stripped 5 bases from V and 0 bases from J, with 13 bases between. In nucleotides, the CDR3 is TGTGCCAGCAGCTTGGCACGGCGGACTAACTATGGCTACACCTTC. Protein: CASSLARRTNYGYTF.

The chain carries TRBV27 and TRBJ1-5, with D unresolved. V lost 5 bases and J lost 0, with 11 bases in between. Germline V gene lookup returns CDR1 MNHEY and CDR2 SMNVEV (reference sequence). The CDR3 consists of 15 residues. CDR3 sequence: CASSPDGFSNQPQHF. CDR3 DNA sequence: TGTGCCAGCAGTCCCGACGGGTTTAGCAATCAGCCCCAGCATTTT.

This clone has a handful of counts. The CDR3 loop reads CASSFRGNRNQPQHF. The CDR3 nucleotides read TGTGCCAGCAGTTTTCGAGGGAACCGGAATCAGCCCCAGCATTTT. The rearrangement uses TRBV27 and TRBJ1-5; unclear D gene. Germline V CDR1 and CDR2: MNHEY, SMNVEV (reference sequence). The CDR3 has 15 residues. With 3 bases removed from V and 4 bases from J, the gap between germline ends came to 13 bases.

This chain connects TRBV10-1 to TRBJ1-2; TRBD1 aligns across 8 bases. With 6 bases clipped from V and 5 bases from J, the junction kept 5 bases outside the gene matches. CDR1 is WNHNN, CDR2 SYGVQD, per germline (reference sequence). The CDR3 has 13 residues. The CDR3 DNA reads as TGCGCCAGCAGCCCAGGACAGGGTTATGGCTACACCTTC. This sequence encodes CASSPGQGYGYTF.

The chain recombines TRBV7-9 with TRBJ1-2; D is uncertain. The CDR3 has 13 residues. CDR1 and CDR2 (germline): SEHNR, FQNEAQ (reference sequence). The germline V and J ends were trimmed by 0 bases and 4 bases, with 6 bases remaining between them. CDR3 amino acids: CASSLAQLYGYTF. The CDR3 region has the DNA TGTGCCAGCAGCTTAGCCCAGCTCTATGGCTACACCTTC.

This sequence joins TRBV7-9 and TRBJ1-4; a weak D match, TRBD1 (6 bases). Germline V CDR1 and CDR2: SEHNR, FQNEAQ (reference sequence). This CDR3 spans 13 amino acids. The V gene lost 6 bases and the J gene lost 7 bases, with 12 bases spanning the gap. CDR3 in amino acids: CASRLGASEKLFF. CDR3 coding DNA: TGTGCCAGCAGGTTGGGGGCTAGTGAAAAACTGTTTTTT.

In this sample, this clone turned up once. The chain couples TRBV5-1 to TRBJ2-1; possible D gene TRBD1, 5 bases. CDR3 length equals 13 residues. The ends were cut back, 2 bases at V and 6 bases at J, with 9 bases in the middle. Germline CDR1 reads SGHRS; CDR2 reads YFSETQ. The CDR3: CASSLGVVNEQFF. The DNA of the CDR3 is TGCGCCAGCAGCTTAGGGGTAGTCAATGAGCAGTTCTTC.

The chain is built from TRBV7-6 and TRBJ2-5; no definite D call. CDR1 SGHVS and CDR2 FNYEAQ come from the germline V gene. Between the trimmed V and J ends, which lost 0 bases and 2 bases, there was a span of 10 bases. This CDR3 contains 15 residues. The CDR3 bases are TGTGCCAGCAGCTTAGCCTCTTGGGAACAAGAGACCCAGTACTTC. This encodes CASSLASWEQETQYF. The complete variable domain, with remaining parts taken from reference TRBV7-6 and TRBJ2-5, reads GAGVSQSPRYKVTKRGQDVALRCDPISGHVSLYWYRQALGQGPEFLTYFNYEAQQDKSGLPNDRFSAERPEGSISTLTIQRTEQRDSAMYRCASSLASWEQETQYFGPGTRLLVL.

This chain joins TRBV18 and TRBJ2-4; weak D call: TRBD1 (5 bases). Deletions cut 0 bases from V and 0 bases from J, with 6 bases between. The CDR3 covers 15 residues. The germline V gene encodes CDR1 KGHSH and CDR2 LQKENI. Written as DNA, the CDR3 is TGTGCCAGCTCACCACCGGGGCTAGCCAAAAACATTCAGTACTTC. This encodes CASSPPGLAKNIQYF.

This sequence joins TRBV4-1 and TRBJ2-3; D not certain. The CDR3 is made up of 16 amino acids. Deletions cut 1 base from V and 2 bases from J, with 13 bases between. The germline CDR1 and CDR2 sequences are MGHRA and YSYEKL. CDR3 nucleotide sequence: TGCGCCAGCAGCCAAGTCGGCGTTGGTATCACAGATACGCAGTATTTT. It yields the protein CASSQVGVGITDTQYF.

This chain connects TRBV11-3 to TRBJ2-1; no clear D. V lost 1 base to trimming and J lost 7 bases, with 2 bases between them. This CDR3 has 11 residues. From germline, CDR1 is SGHNT and CDR2 YENEEA. The CDR3 nucleotides read TGTGCCAGCAGCTTAGGGAATGAGCAGTTCTTC. Translated: CASSLGNEQFF.

The chain combines TRBV19 with TRBJ2-5; possible D gene TRBD2, 7 bases. This CDR3 spans 16 amino acids. V was trimmed by 5 bases and J by 5 bases, leaving 21 bases between them. CDR1 is LNHDA and CDR2 is SQIVND in the germline V gene (reference sequence). The CDR3 loop is CASSFLRVGGVETQYF. The DNA of the CDR3 is TGTGCCAGTAGTTTCCTCCGCGTAGGGGGGGTTGAGACCCAGTACTTC.

This sequence joins TRBV10-3 and TRBJ2-7; TRBD2 matches 9 bases. The CDR3 is made up of 16 amino acids. V lost 7 bases, J lost 0 bases, and 10 bases stayed unmatched. CDR1 ENHRY and CDR2 SYGVKD come from the germline V gene. CDR3 amino acids: CAITGTSRFGSYEQYF. CDR3 sequence (DNA): TGTGCCATCACCGGGACTAGCAGATTCGGCTCCTACGAGCAGTACTTC.

J is TRBJ1-2 and V is TRBV11-2; tentatively, D is TRBD1 (5 bases). V lost 3 bases and J 7 bases, leaving 15 bases between the germline ends. Germline V CDR1 and CDR2: SGHAT, FQNNGV. CDR3 size: 14 residues. The CDR3 region is CASSFQGVGSGYTF. The CDR3 DNA sequence: TGTGCCAGCAGCTTCCAGGGTGTCGGGTCTGGCTACACCTTC.

The DNA of the CDR3 is TGTGCCAGCCGCGGGGGGAACACCGGGGAGCTGTTTTTT. Its protein product is CASRGGNTGELFF. The genes are TRBV6-5 and TRBJ2-2, with 7 positions matching TRBD2. Germline V gene data show CDR1 as MNHEY and CDR2 as SVGAGI. The V and J ends lost 8 bases and 1 base, in that order; junction bases with no gene match: 1. The CDR3 is made up of 13 amino acids.

The chain is built from TRBV6-1 and TRBJ2-4; no clear D gene. Germline V gene data show CDR1 as MNHNS and CDR2 as SASEGT. V was cut by 1 base and J by 8 bases, with 6 bases left in between. The CDR3 covers 12 residues. CDR3 sequence (DNA): TGTGCCAGCAGTGAAGGTTTGGACATTCAGTACTTC. It encodes CASSEGLDIQYF.

This clone has more than one count but fewer than ten. The rearrangement uses TRBV18 and TRBJ2-7; no definite D call. CDR3 length: 13 residues. CDR1 is KGHSH and CDR2 is LQKENI in the germline V gene. V lost 0 bases to trimming and J lost 0 bases, with 3 bases between them. The CDR3 here is CASSPPVSYEQYF. The CDR3 DNA sequence: TGTGCCAGCTCACCACCGGTCTCCTACGAGCAGTACTTC.

The chain links TRBV5-4 to TRBJ1-3; possibly TRBD1 for D (6 bases). CDR1 and CDR2 (germline): SGHNT, YYREEE (reference sequence). The V and J ends lost 7 bases and 1 base respectively, with 9 bases between them. This CDR3 contains 13 residues. In DNA form, the CDR3 reads TGTGCCAGCTCAACAGGGTCTGGAAACACCATATATTTT. It yields the protein CASSTGSGNTIYF.